The rows below give T cell receptor beta chains drawn from one sample of a study of TIL therapy for anti-PD-1-resistant metastatic lung cancer. The method was immunoSEQ multiplex PCR; TCRdb's version includes in-frame clones alone and lacks a portion of them. The sample includes 55,000 or so clones, roughly 77% of them seen just once. The starting material was blood, obtained at baseline. The receptors stem from a person aged 25 to 85 with non-small cell lung cancer. Both conserved end residues are trimmed from each CDR3.

v_call cdr3_aa
TRBV25-1 ASSESGGPRETQY
TRBV6-5 ASSYEIYSPLH
TRBV19 ASSIETGVAYNEQF
TRBV4-3 ASSQLWDSKNIQY
TRBV5-1 ASSPTSFPYEQY
TRBV24-1 ATSEPGQGQETQY
TRBV2 ASSEVWDRASYEQY
TRBV7-2 ASSPQAGTSGTNTGELF
TRBV2 ASSAWTGRNEQF
TRBV9 ASGPRDFGTGELF
TRBV7-2 ASSYRGSNEQF
TRBV3-1/TRBV3-2 ASSQGGTNQPQH
TRBV5-5 ASSLRTGAASSYGYT
TRBV28 ASSLSQGGQPQH
TRBV5-1 ASKTGTVPYEQY
TRBV27 ASSLRDSGANVLT
TRBV6-6 ASSYSRHSNQPQH
TRBV7-8 ASIRIPGLVGETQY
TRBV9 ASSASGSTDTQY
TRBV20-1 SASPRDEQY
TRBV28 ASSSPGPNYGYT
TRBV7-3 ASSPGQSTDTQY
TRBV28 ASSLGSTGTGAYNSPLH
TRBV4-3 ASSQDWDGLANYGYT
TRBV30 AWSSQRNTEAF
TRBV6-5 ASRVGGRYEQY
TRBV12-3/TRBV12-4 ASRYFGANVLT
TRBV9 ASSVDLGSYNEQF
TRBV4-3 ASSLREGSYNEQF
TRBV19 ASSRSHPRTGAGRGYEQY
TRBV6-2/TRBV6-3 ASSYDGGAGNEQF
TRBV28 ASSWISSYNSPLH
TRBV4-3 ASSLGGSGNTIY
TRBV10-2 ASSETGGLGGELF
TRBV28 ASTLTGGRNQPQH
TRBV6-6 ASRYDRGGYEQY
TRBV7-9 ASSLGTKQETQY
TRBV18 ASSPPVDSLKNIQY
TRBV10-3 AIRPGGATDTQY
TRBV25-1 ASGGRHRDDYGYT
TRBV5-1 ASSDTGGYGNTIY
TRBV7-2 ASSSQGDYNSPLH
TRBV20-1 SASPSALIQY
TRBV7-6 ASSSGPLAGAYEQY
TRBV6-5 ASSRTGDSYEQY
TRBV6-6 ASSRQGFRTGETYEQY
TRBV3-1/TRBV3-2 ASSHSVVYEQY
TRBV18 ASSLNYRDAYNEQF
TRBV7-2 ASSLATHSEGIQY
TRBV6-2/TRBV6-3 ASSYQDRGNTEAF
TRBV9 ASSERDKLRNTIY
TRBV10-3 ATAPHTDTQY
TRBV30 AWLRGLAGVAGELF
TRBV12-3/TRBV12-4 ASKLGGTEAF
TRBV3-1/TRBV3-2 ASSQDFPICGGVAQANYNEQF
TRBV5-1 ASSTGLAGAVSYNEQF
TRBV28 ASSVPGQGVADTQY
TRBV3-1/TRBV3-2 ASSPRGRYGGAETQY
TRBV28 ASTDNYGYT
TRBV29-1 SVEATNEKLF